Presented here are 6 T cell receptor beta chains from one specimen sequenced in a study of regulatory T cells in long-lasting Graves disease. The time point: persistent/refractory GD, antithyroid drugs over 5 years with positive TRAb. Researchers made the TCR library from RNA that was extracted from PBMCs. Building the TCR beta libraries relied on iRepertoire HTBI primers, and CDR3 regions underwent Arm-PCR. MiXCR, run by TCRdb on the multiplex PCR reads, gives a single entry per CDR3 protein. The table shows more than 350,000 distinct CDR3 sequences, with around a fifth occurring only once. This sample comprised peripheral blood mononuclear cells (PBMCs), obtained when the disease was refractory, from a patient treated with antithyroid drugs. The receptors were gathered from a female donor with Graves disease.

Concerning this clonotype itself: This sequence may be a read error, since a much larger clone differs from it by one base. The V call is TRBV4-1, the J call TRBJ1-5, with D possibly matching TRBD1 (6 bases). The CDR3 runs 15 residues. CDR1 is MGHRA, CDR2 YSYEKL, per germline. The V end was cut by 0 bases, the J end by 11 bases, with 17 bases between. CDR3 loop: CASSQEPSGGTSQHF. CDR3 nucleotide sequence: TGCGCCAGCAGCCAAGAACCCTCGGGTGGGACATCCCAGCATTTT.

DNA for the CDR3: TGCGCCACTTCGACCGGGACCGGGCGCTACGAGCAGTACTTC. This gives the protein CATSTGTGRYEQYF. This rearrangement joins TRBV5-1 to TRBJ2-7, with D perhaps matching TRBD1 or TRBD2 (5 bases each). CDR1 is SGHRS, CDR2 YFSETQ, per germline. CDR3 length equals 14 residues. V was pared by 9 bases and J by 3 bases, with 19 bases between.

This clonotype has ten or more counts. This rearrangement joins TRBV15 to TRBJ1-6; perhaps TRBD1 as D (5 bases). V lost 0 bases to trimming and J lost 9 bases, with 15 bases between them. The CDR3 is 16 amino acids. The germline V gene encodes CDR1 LNHNV and CDR2 YYDKDF (reference sequence). The CDR3 sequence: CATSRDRGVRASPLHF. CDR3 DNA: TGTGCCACCAGCAGAGATCGAGGGGTCCGGGCTTCACCCCTCCACTTT.

The chain joins TRBV4-1 to TRBJ2-7; 8 positions agree with TRBD1. Per germline, CDR1 MGHRA and CDR2 YSYEKL. The CDR3 covers 14 residues. After removal of 1 base from V and 7 bases from J, the junction contained 6 bases not matched to a gene. The CDR3 loop reads CASSQGGQVGEQYF. The CDR3 nucleotides read TGCGCCAGCAGCCAAGGGGGACAGGTGGGAGAGCAGTACTTC.

This clonotype was observed many times. V is TRBV6-5 and J is TRBJ1-6, with a weak D call TRBD1 (5 bases). Germline loops: CDR1 MNHEY, CDR2 SVGAGI. Trimming stripped 2 bases from V and 8 bases from J, with 16 bases between. This CDR3 contains 16 residues. The CDR3 reads CASSYSGQGIYSPLHF. As DNA, the CDR3 is TGTGCCAGCAGTTACAGCGGACAAGGGATATATTCACCCCTCCACTTT.

There are many counts of this clonotype. This chain uses TRBV28 with TRBJ2-6; D gene ambiguous. The V gene lost 10 bases and the J gene lost 1 base, with 8 bases spanning the gap. Germline V gene lookup returns CDR1 MDHEN and CDR2 SYDVKM. The CDR3 sequence is 13 residues long. The CDR3 spells CANSASGANVLTF. The DNA of the CDR3 is TGTGCCAACTCAGCTTCTGGGGCCAACGTCCTGACTTTC.